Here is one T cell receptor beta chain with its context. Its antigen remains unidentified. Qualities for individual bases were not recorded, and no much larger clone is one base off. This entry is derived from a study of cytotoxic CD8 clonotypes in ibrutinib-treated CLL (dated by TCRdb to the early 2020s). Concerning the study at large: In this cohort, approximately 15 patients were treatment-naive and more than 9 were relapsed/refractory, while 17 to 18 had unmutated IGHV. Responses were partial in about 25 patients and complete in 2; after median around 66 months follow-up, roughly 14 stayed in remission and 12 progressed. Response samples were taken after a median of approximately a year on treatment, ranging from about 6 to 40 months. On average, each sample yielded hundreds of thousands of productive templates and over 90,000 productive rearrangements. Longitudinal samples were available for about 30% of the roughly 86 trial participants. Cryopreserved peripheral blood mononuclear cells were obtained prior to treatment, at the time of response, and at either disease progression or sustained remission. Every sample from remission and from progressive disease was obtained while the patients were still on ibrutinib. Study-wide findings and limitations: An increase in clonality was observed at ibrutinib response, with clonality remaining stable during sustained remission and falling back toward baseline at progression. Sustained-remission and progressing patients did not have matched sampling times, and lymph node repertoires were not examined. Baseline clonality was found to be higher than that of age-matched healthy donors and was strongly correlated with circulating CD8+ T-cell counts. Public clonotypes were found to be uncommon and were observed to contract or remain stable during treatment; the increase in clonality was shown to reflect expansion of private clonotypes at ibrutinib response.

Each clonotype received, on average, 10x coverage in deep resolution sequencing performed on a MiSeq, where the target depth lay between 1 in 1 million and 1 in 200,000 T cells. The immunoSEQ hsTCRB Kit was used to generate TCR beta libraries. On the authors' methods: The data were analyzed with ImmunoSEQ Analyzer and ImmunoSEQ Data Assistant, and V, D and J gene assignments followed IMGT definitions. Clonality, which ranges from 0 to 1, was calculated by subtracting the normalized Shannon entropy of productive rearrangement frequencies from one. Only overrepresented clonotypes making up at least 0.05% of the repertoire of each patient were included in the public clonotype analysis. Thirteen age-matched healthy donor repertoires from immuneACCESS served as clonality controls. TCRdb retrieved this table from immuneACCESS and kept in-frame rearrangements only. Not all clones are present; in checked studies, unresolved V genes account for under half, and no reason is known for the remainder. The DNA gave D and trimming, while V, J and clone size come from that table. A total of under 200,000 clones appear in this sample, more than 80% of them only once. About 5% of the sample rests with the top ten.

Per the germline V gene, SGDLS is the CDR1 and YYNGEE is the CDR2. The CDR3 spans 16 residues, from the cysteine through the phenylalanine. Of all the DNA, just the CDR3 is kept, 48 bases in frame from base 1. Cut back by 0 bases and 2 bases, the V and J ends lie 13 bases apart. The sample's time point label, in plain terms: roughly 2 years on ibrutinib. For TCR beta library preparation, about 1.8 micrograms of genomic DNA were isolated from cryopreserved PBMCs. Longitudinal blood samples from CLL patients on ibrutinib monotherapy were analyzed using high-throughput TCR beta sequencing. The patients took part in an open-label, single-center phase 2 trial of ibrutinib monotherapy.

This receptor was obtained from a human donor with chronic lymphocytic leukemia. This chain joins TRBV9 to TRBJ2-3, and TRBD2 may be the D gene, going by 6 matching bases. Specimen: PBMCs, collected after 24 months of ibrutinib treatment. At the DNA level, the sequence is TGTGCCAGCAGCGTAGGTGGGGGGTACGACACAGATACGCAGTATTTT. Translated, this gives CASSVGGGYDTDTQYF.